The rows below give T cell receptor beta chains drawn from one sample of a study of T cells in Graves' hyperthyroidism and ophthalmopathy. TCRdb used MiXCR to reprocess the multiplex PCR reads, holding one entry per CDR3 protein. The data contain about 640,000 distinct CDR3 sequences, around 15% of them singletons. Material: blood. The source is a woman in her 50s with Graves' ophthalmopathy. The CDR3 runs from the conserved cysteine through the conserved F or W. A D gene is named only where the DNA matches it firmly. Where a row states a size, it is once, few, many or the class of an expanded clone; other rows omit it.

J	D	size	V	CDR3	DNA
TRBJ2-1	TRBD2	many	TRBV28	CASSPLGGLGEQFF	TGTGCCAGCAGCCCCCTGGGAGGGTTGGGTGAGCAGTTCTTC
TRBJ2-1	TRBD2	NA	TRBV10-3	CASQGLSHEQFF	TGTGCCTCCCAGGGACTATCGCATGAGCAGTTCTTC
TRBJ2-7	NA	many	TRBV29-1	CSVEIALGYEQYF	TGCAGCGTTGAAATCGCTCTCGGGTACGAGCAGTACTTC
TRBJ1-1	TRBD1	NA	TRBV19	CASTRGDRVNTEAFF	TGTGCCAGTACGAGGGGGGACAGGGTGAACACTGAAGCTTTCTTT
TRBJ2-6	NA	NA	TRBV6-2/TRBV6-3	CASSYKFSGANVLTF	TGTGCCAGCAGTTACAAGTTCTCTGGGGCCAACGTCCTGACTTTC
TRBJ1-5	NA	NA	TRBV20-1	CSVTPVRQGLSQPQHF	TGCAGTGTCACACCGGTAAGGCAGGGTTTATCCCAGCCCCAGCATTTT
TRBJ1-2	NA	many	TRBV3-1	CASSQDYSRSKSF	TGTGCCAGCAGCCAAGATTATTCACGGAGTAAGTCCTTC
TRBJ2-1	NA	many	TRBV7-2	CASSLAPGGREQFF	TGTGCCAGCAGCTTAGCCCCGGGGGGCAGGGAGCAGTTCTTC
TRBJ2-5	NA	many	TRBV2	CASSEAASAQETQYF	TGTGCCAGCAGTGAAGCGGCTAGCGCACAAGAGACCCAGTACTTC
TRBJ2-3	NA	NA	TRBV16	CASSPTLGDTQYF	TGTGCCAGCAGCCCAACCCTGGGGGATACGCAGTATTTT
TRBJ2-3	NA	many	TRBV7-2	CASSLVGADTQYF	TGTGCCAGCAGCTTAGTGGGGGCAGATACGCAGTATTTT
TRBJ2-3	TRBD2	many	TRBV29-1	CSVRGLAGLQPGTDTQYF	TGCAGCGTCCGTGGACTAGCGGGCTTGCAACCCGGCACAGATACGCAGTATTTT
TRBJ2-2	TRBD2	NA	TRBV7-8	CASSSPGSRLAGHTGELFF	TGTGCCAGCAGCTCCCCGGGAAGTAGACTAGCGGGACACACCGGGGAGCTGTTTTTT
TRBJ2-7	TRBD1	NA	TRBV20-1	CSARLGTGGSYEQYF	TGCAGTGCTAGATTGGGGACAGGGGGCTCCTACGAGCAGTACTTC
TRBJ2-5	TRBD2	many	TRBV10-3	CAISPTLAGDQETQYF	TGTGCCATCAGCCCCACCCTAGCGGGGGACCAAGAGACCCAGTACTTC
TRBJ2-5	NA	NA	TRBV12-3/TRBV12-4	CASSGPGGPRETQYF	TGTGCCAGCAGTGGCCCCGGGGGGCCGAGAGAGACCCAGTACTTC
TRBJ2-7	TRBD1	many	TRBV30	CAWGTDLYEQYF	TGTGCCTGGGGGACAGACCTCTACGAGCAGTACTTC
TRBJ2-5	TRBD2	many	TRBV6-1	CASNLGTSRQETQYF	TGTGCCAGCAACCTAGGGACTAGCAGACAAGAGACCCAGTACTTC
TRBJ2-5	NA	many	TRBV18	CASSPPPSTETQYF	TGTGCCAGCTCACCCCCTCCTAGCACAGAGACCCAGTACTTC
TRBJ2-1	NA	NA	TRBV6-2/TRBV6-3	CASSYISEDSNEQFF	TGTGCCAGCAGTTACATCTCTGAAGATTCAAATGAGCAGTTCTTC
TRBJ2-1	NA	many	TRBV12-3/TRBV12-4	CASGVIGGNEQFF	TGTGCCAGCGGAGTTATAGGGGGCAATGAGCAGTTCTTC
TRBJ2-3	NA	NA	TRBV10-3	CAIRTLDRSGTDTQYF	TGTGCCATCAGGACCCTCGACAGGTCGGGGACAGATACGCAGTATTTT
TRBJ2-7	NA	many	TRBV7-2	CASTPLTYEQYF	TGTGCCAGCACCCCCTTAACCTACGAGCAGTACTTC
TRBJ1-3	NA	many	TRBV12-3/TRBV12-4	CASSLHRRNRGNTIYF	TGTGCCAGCAGTCTACACCGAAGGAATCGGGGAAACACCATATATTTT
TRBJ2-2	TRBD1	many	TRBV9	CASSVAAGTGATGELFF	TGTGCCAGCAGCGTAGCCGCAGGGACAGGGGCCACCGGGGAGCTGTTTTTT
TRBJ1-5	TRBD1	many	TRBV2	CASSGWTGNQPQHF	TGTGCCAGCAGTGGGTGGACAGGGAATCAGCCCCAGCATTTT
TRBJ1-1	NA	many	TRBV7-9	CASSLLTTEAFF	TGTGCCAGCAGCTTATTAACCACTGAAGCTTTCTTT
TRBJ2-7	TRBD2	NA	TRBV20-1	CGASQRSAGDYEQYF	TGCGGTGCTAGTCAGCGCTCGGCGGGAGACTACGAGCAGTACTTC
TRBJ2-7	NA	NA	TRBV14	CASSPDLAYEQYF	TGTGCCAGCAGCCCCGACTTGGCCTACGAGCAGTACTTC
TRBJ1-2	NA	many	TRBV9	CASSVGAASYGYTF	TGTGCCAGCAGCGTAGGGGCAGCGTCCTATGGCTACACCTTC
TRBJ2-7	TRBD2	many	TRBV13	CASSMGLAQLNSYEQYF	TGTGCCAGCAGCATGGGACTAGCGCAACTTAACTCCTACGAGCAGTACTTC
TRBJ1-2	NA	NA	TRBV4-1	CASSQGQRGYTF	TGCGCCAGCAGCCAAGGCCAGCGGGGCTACACCTTC
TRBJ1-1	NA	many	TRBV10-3	CAISDLGTEAFF	TGTGCCATCAGTGACCTGGGGACTGAAGCTTTCTTT
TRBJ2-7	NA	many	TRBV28	CASSFGPGNYYEQYF	TGTGCCAGCAGTTTTGGTCCGGGGAACTACTACGAGCAGTACTTC
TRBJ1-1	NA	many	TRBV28	CASSLTPGRAEAFF	TGTGCCAGCAGTTTAACCCCTGGGAGGGCTGAAGCTTTCTTT
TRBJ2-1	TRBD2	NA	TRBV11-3	CASSHWTSGSGSYNEQFF	TGTGCCAGCAGCCACTGGACTAGCGGGAGTGGATCCTACAATGAGCAGTTCTTC
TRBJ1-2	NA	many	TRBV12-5	CASGLDRANYGYTF	TGTGCTAGTGGTTTGGACAGAGCTAACTATGGCTACACCTTC
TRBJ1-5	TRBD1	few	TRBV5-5	CASSGTGTGSFQPQHF	TGTGCCAGCAGCGGTACCGGGACAGGGAGTTTTCAGCCCCAGCATTTT
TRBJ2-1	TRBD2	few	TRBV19	CASGSGLGYNEQFF	TGTGCCAGCGGGTCGGGACTAGGCTACAATGAGCAGTTCTTC